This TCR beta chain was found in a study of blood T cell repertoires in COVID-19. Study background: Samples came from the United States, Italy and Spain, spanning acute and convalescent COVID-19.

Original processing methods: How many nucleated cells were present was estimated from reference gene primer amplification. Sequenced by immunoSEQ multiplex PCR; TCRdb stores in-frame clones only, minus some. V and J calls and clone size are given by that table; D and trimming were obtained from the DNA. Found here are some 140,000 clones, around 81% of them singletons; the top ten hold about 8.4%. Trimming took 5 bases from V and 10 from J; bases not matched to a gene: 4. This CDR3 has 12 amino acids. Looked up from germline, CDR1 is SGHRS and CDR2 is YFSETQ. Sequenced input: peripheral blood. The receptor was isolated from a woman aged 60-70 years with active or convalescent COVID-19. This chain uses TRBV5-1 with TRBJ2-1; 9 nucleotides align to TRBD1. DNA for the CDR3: TGCGCCAGCAGTCGGGGACAGGGCGAGCAGTTCTTC. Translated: CASSRGQGEQFF.